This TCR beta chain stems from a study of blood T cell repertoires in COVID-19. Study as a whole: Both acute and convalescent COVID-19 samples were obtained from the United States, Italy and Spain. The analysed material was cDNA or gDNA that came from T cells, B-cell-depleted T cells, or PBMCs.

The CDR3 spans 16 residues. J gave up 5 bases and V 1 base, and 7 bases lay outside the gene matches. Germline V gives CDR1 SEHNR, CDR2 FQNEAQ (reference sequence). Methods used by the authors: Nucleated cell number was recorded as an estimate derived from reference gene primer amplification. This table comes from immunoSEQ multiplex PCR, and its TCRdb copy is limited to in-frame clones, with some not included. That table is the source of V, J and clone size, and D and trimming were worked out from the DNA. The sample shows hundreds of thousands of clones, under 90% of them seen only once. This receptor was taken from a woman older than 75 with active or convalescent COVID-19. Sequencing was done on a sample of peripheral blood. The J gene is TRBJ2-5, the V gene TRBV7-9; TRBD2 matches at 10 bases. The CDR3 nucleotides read TGTGCCAGCAGCTTAGGGCTAGCGGGAGTGAGCGAGACCCAGTACTTC. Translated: CASSLGLAGVSETQYF.